The present T cell receptor beta chain was sequenced within a study of CD8 T cells in ankylosing spondylitis. Overall study results and limits: Peripheral blood samples showed relatively rare disease-linked clones, and these clones were CD8+.

The table lists this clonotype with many counts. Antigen: not known. The CDR3 extends over 15 amino acids. CDR1 is KGHSH, CDR2 LQKENI, per germline. Trimming took off 0 bases at V and 6 bases at J, with 12 bases between the two ends. Researchers built TCR beta libraries using quantitative 5'-RACE with molecular barcodes. Via MiXCR, TCRdb re-called the 5' RACE reads, giving one row per CDR3 protein. The sample records 35,000 to 50,000 distinct CDR3 sequences, under 13% being singletons. This receptor was identified in a male donor with ankylosing spondylitis or in good health (not recorded which). This chain joins TRBV18 and TRBJ2-1; D perhaps matches TRBD2 (6 bases). What was sequenced was blood, either unsorted or a sorted T cell fraction (not recorded which). The DNA of the CDR3 is TGTGCCAGCTCACCACCGGGGCTAGCGCTCAATGAGCAGTTCTTC. Translated, it gives CASSPPGLALNEQFF.